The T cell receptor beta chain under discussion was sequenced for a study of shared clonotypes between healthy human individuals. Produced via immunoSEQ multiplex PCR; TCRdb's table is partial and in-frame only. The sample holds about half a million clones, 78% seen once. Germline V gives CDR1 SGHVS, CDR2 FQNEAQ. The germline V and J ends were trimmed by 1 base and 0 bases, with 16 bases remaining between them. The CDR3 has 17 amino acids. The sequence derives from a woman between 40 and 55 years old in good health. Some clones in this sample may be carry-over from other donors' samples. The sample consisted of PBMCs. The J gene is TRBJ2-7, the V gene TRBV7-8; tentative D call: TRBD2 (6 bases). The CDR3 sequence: CASSLVPRGPISYEQYF. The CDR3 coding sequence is TGTGCCAGCAGCTTAGTTCCGCGGGGTCCAATCTCCTACGAGCAGTACTTC.